This T cell receptor beta chain was observed in a study of CD8+CD57+ T cells in acquired aplastic anemia. Study in general: Sorted CD4+ and CD8+ cells gave an average of approximately 3 ug of DNA. Overall study results and limits: Significant differences in CD8+ Simpson's diversity were not observed between patients and controls. Overlap between patients and controls comprised 25 to 35 CD8+ CDR3 sequences.

In germline, CDR1 is LGHDT, CDR2 YNNKEL (reference sequence). Germline trimming cut 4 bases from V and 9 bases from J; bases unmatched to any gene: 1. The CDR3 sequence is 13 residues long. Profiling that covered TCR beta VDJ and CDR3 relied on genomic DNA as its template. In TCRdb, the reads were re-called with MiXCR into one record per CDR3 protein. The sample holds about 71,000 distinct CDR3 sequences, almost 55% seen once. Regarding this clonotype: Antigen: not known.

The clonotype originates from a human donor in good health, serving as a control. The chain combines TRBV3-1 with TRBJ1-6, with 9 bases that match TRBD1. The sample comprised sorted CD4+, CD8+, or CD8+CD57+ T cells (not recorded which) from PBMCs. CDR3 DNA: TGTGCCAGCAGCCCGACAGGGGGTTCACCCCTCCACTTT. It codes for CASSPTGGSPLHF.